This TCR beta chain was obtained from a study of blood T cell repertoires in COVID-19. Overall study: From T cells, B-cell-depleted T cells, or PBMCs came the material, which was cDNA or gDNA.

There are 17 residues in the CDR3. CDR1 MNHEY and CDR2 SVGEGT come from the germline V gene. Trimming cost V 0 bases and J 0 bases, with 12 bases left between them. Libraries were prepared by immunoSEQ multiplex PCR; TCRdb keeps only in-frame clonotypes and omits some of them. The sample carries 200,000 or so clones, roughly four fifths recorded once. Sequencing used PBMCs or T cells enriched from blood (not recorded which). V and J are TRBV6-2 or TRBV6-3 and TRBJ2-1; tentative D call: TRBD1 (5 bases). The origin of this receptor is a man in his sixties who had recovered from COVID-19. The CDR3 bases are TGTGCCAGCAGTTACTCTGACAGTTTTTTCTCCTACAATGAGCAGTTCTTC. This sequence encodes CASSYSDSFFSYNEQFF.